This is a list of T cell receptor beta chains from one sample in a study of T cell responses to AZD1222 COVID-19 vaccine. TCRdb keeps only in-frame clones here, not all; method: immunoSEQ multiplex PCR. The sample lists 85,000 to 110,000 clones; around 91% were seen once. This specimen was peripheral blood, taken on day 0 of AZD1222 vaccination. Receptors were obtained from an adult in good health. Both conserved end residues are part of each CDR3. The D gene is left open where the match is weak. Some rows mark clone size as missing; the rest say once, few, many or name a class of expanded clone.

j_call v_call d_call clone_size cdr3_aa cdr3_nt
TRBJ2-2 TRBV18 - - CASSPGIPTGELFF TGTGCCAGCTCACCAGGGATTCCGACCGGGGAGCTGTTTTTT
TRBJ2-7 TRBV4-3 TRBD1 - CASSQDPGQGLVQYF TGCGCCAGCAGCCAAGACCCGGGACAGGGGCTAGTGCAGTACTTC
TRBJ2-2 TRBV7-2 - - CASSLDVDTGELFF TGTGCCAGCAGCTTAGACGTGGACACCGGGGAGCTGTTTTTT
TRBJ2-7 TRBV5-5 TRBD2 - CASSLGLAGGPMYF TGTGCCAGCAGCTTGGGACTAGCGGGAGGCCCCATGTACTTC
TRBJ2-1 TRBV7-3 - - CASSMGQPGNEQFF TGTGCCAGCAGCATGGGACAACCTGGCAATGAGCAGTTCTTC
TRBJ1-5 TRBV5-8 TRBD1 - CASSLVGTGVQPQHF TGTGCCAGCAGCTTGGTTGGGACAGGGGTCCAGCCCCAGCATTTT
TRBJ1-2 TRBV28 - - CASSLGARAYGYTF TGTGCCAGCAGTTTGGGGGCTAGGGCCTATGGCTACACCTTC
TRBJ1-5 TRBV3-1/TRBV3-2 - - CASSQGRGAAQHF TGTGCCAGCAGCCAAGGGAGGGGAGCGGCCCAGCATTTT
TRBJ2-1 TRBV11-3 - - CASSLFWGEQFF TGTGCCAGCAGCTTATTTTGGGGAGAGCAGTTCTTC
TRBJ1-2 TRBV9 TRBD1 - CASSPGQSLRDYGYTF TGTGCCAGCAGCCCGGGACAGTCTTTACGGGACTATGGCTACACCTTC
TRBJ1-2 TRBV5-6 - - CASSRDLNRGGYTF TGTGCCAGCAGCCGGGACCTCAACCGGGGTGGCTACACCTTC
TRBJ2-3 TRBV30 - - CAWSVQEEKSTDTQYF TGTGCCTGGAGTGTTCAAGAGGAGAAAAGCACAGATACGCAGTATTTT
TRBJ1-4 TRBV19 TRBD1 - CASRKGQGNEKLFF TGTGCCAGTAGAAAGGGACAGGGGAATGAAAAACTGTTTTTT
TRBJ2-5 TRBV14 - - CASSQTGDVRRREAQYF TGTGCCAGCAGCCAAACCGGGGACGTAAGACGAAGGGAGGCCCAGTACTTC
TRBJ2-6 TRBV12-3/TRBV12-4 - - CASSFSGANVLTF TGTGCCAGCAGTTTCTCTGGGGCCAACGTCCTGACTTTC
TRBJ1-1 TRBV28 - - CASKIRVMGNTEAFF TGTGCCAGCAAAATCAGGGTGATGGGGAACACTGAAGCTTTCTTT
TRBJ1-3 TRBV5-4 - - CASSLGGIAGNTIYF TGTGCCAGCAGCTTGGGGGGTATCGCTGGAAACACCATATATTTT
TRBJ2-3 TRBV7-3 - - CASSLGLGSTDTQYF TGTGCCAGCAGCTTAGGTCTAGGGAGCACAGATACGCAGTATTTT
TRBJ1-4 TRBV11-2 - once CASSDAGRANEKLFF TGTGCCAGCAGTGATGCAGGCAGGGCTAATGAAAAACTGTTTTTT
TRBJ1-2 TRBV28 TRBD1 - CASSPPQGDYGYTF TGTGCCAGCAGTCCCCCTCAGGGGGACTATGGCTACACCTTC
TRBJ1-4 TRBV29-1 - - CSVRREGEKLFF TGCAGTGTGCGTAGGGAGGGCGAAAAACTGTTTTTT
TRBJ2-7 TRBV4-2 - - CASSQEGRASYEQYF TGTGCCAGCAGCCAAGAGGGGCGGGCCTCCTACGAGCAGTACTTC
TRBJ2-2 TRBV27 - - CASKHGQGELFF TGTGCCAGCAAACATGGACAGGGGGAGCTGTTTTTT
TRBJ2-7 TRBV30 - - CAWSSPPYEQYF TGTGCCTGGAGTTCTCCTCCCTACGAGCAGTACTTC
TRBJ2-3 TRBV10-3 TRBD2 - CAIRSPVGLAGARDTQYF TGTGCCATCAGATCTCCCGTCGGACTAGCGGGAGCGAGGGATACGCAGTATTTT
TRBJ2-6 TRBV6-5 - - CASSYSGGAGANVLTF TGTGCCAGCAGTTACTCTGGGGGCGCTGGGGCCAACGTCCTGACTTTC
TRBJ1-1 TRBV3-1/TRBV3-2 TRBD1 - CASSPTGADGTEAFF TGTGCCAGCAGCCCCACAGGGGCGGATGGCACTGAAGCTTTCTTT
TRBJ1-2 TRBV29-1 - - CSVQRSYGYTF TGCAGCGTTCAGAGGAGCTATGGCTACACCTTC
TRBJ2-2 TRBV6-4 - - CASPPAGELFF TGTGCCAGCCCTCCTGCCGGGGAGCTGTTTTTT
TRBJ2-5 TRBV6-5 - - CASSSTGKETQYF TGTGCCAGCAGTTCAACGGGAAAAGAGACCCAGTACTTC
TRBJ1-1 TRBV6-5 TRBD1 - CASSFRQGTYNTEAFF TGTGCCAGCAGTTTCCGACAGGGGACCTACAACACTGAAGCTTTCTTT
TRBJ1-2 TRBV9 TRBD1 - CASSTQSGTGDYGYTF TGTGCCAGCAGCACACAATCCGGGACAGGGGACTATGGCTACACCTTC
TRBJ2-5 TRBV5-5 TRBD2 - CASSPGREPQETQYF TGTGCCAGCAGCCCCGGGCGGGAGCCCCAAGAGACCCAGTACTTC
TRBJ2-2 TRBV12-1 - - CASSSRGAGREQTGELFF TGTGCCAGCAGCTCTCGAGGGGCCGGGCGGGAGCAGACCGGGGAGCTGTTTTTT
TRBJ2-7 TRBV28 - - CASTVSKWFAEQYF TGTGCCAGCACCGTAAGTAAGTGGTTTGCCGAGCAGTACTTC
TRBJ2-3 TRBV10-2 TRBD2 - CAIHSSGVPPPPDTQYF TGCGCCATCCATTCTAGCGGAGTCCCCCCACCACCAGATACGCAGTATTTT
TRBJ2-3 TRBV12-5 - - CASGRGASTDTQYF TGTGCTAGTGGCCGCGGAGCTAGCACAGATACGCAGTATTTT
TRBJ1-1 TRBV30 TRBD1 - CAWKRLGTVYTEAFF TGTGCCTGGAAAAGACTCGGGACAGTCTACACTGAAGCTTTCTTT
TRBJ1-1 TRBV14 - - CASSQDLGVPNTEAFF TGTGCCAGCAGCCAAGATTTAGGGGTCCCGAACACTGAAGCTTTCTTT
TRBJ1-6 TRBV6-5 - - CASSKLEDSPLHF TGTGCCAGCAGTAAGTTGGAAGATTCACCCCTCCACTTT
TRBJ2-7 TRBV7-2 TRBD2 - CASSSWGSGGPTYEQYF TGTGCCAGCAGCTCCTGGGGTAGCGGGGGGCCGACCTACGAGCAGTACTTC
TRBJ2-6 TRBV7-9 - - CASSDIRSGANVLTF TGTGCCAGCAGCGATATACGGTCTGGGGCCAACGTCCTGACTTTC